Each of the 21 T cell receptor beta chains below was sequenced from the same sample in a study of a mutant IDH1 vaccine in newly diagnosed glioma. These receptors have no identified antigens. Profiling relied on immunoSEQ multiplex PCR, and the TCRdb table lists in-frame clones only, not all of them. In the table there are 30,000 to 40,000 clones, around 80% of which are singletons. Time point given: week 35, safety follow-up. Every single dose of the vaccine, 300 ug of mutant IDH1 20-mer peptide, came with topical imiquimod. The material was PBMCs, obtained from a glioma patient whose treatment included an IDH1 peptide vaccine. The origin of the receptors is a young woman with glioma.

This clone was seen only a few times. V gene TRBV29-1 combines with J gene TRBJ1-1, with D hard to call. Looked up from germline, CDR1 is SQVTM and CDR2 is ANQGSEA. The CDR3 length is 12 residues. Trimming removed 4 bases at V and 0 bases at J, with 6 bases between. The CDR3 is CSVGQLNTEAFF. In nucleotides, the CDR3 is TGCAGCGTTGGGCAGTTGAACACTGAAGCTTTCTTT.

V gene TRBV30 combines with J gene TRBJ1-2; D gene unclear. CDR1 and CDR2 from the germline V gene are GTSNPN and SVGIG (reference sequence). The CDR3 runs 15 residues. V was shortened by 3 bases and J by 4 bases, with 18 bases between the two germline ends. The CDR3 protein is CAWSQLFETSYGYTF. In DNA, the CDR3 is TGTGCCTGGAGCCAATTGTTCGAGACAAGCTATGGCTACACCTTC.

V usage is TRBV6-5 and J usage is TRBJ2-2; D call uncertain. Germline V gene sequence: CDR1 MNHEY, CDR2 SVGAGI. Trimming cost V 8 bases and J 8 bases, with 21 bases left between them. The length of the CDR3 is 15 residues. Here the CDR3 reads CASLDQSRKSGELFF. In nucleotides, the CDR3 is TGTGCCAGCTTAGATCAGAGTCGGAAGTCGGGGGAGCTGTTTTTT.

The sample holds one count of this clone. The chain couples TRBV19 to TRBJ2-7; tentative D call: TRBD2 (6 bases). The ends were cut back, 5 bases at V and 4 bases at J, with 18 bases in the middle. Germline V gene sequence: CDR1 LNHDA, CDR2 SQIVND (reference sequence). The CDR3 has 15 amino acids. Here the CDR3 reads CASSDFKEGGYEQYF. As DNA, the CDR3 is TGTGCCAGTAGTGACTTTAAGGAGGGCGGGTACGAGCAGTACTTC.

This chain links TRBV7-2 with TRBJ1-2; D is ambiguous. Trimming stripped 5 bases from V and 5 bases from J, with 12 bases between. The CDR3 runs to 13 residues. The germline CDR1 and CDR2 sequences are SGHTA and FQGNSA. The DNA of the CDR3 is TGTGCCAGCAGCCCTGCGGCAGAATATGGCTACACCTTC. This translates into CASSPAAEYGYTF.

The chain is built from TRBV19 and TRBJ2-1; no firm D call. Looked up from germline, CDR1 is LNHDA and CDR2 is SQIVND (reference sequence). Deletions cut 7 bases from V and 0 bases from J, with 13 bases between. The CDR3 has 15 amino acids. The DNA for the CDR3 is TGTGCCAGTACCACGACGGCCAGCTCCTACAATGAGCAGTTCTTC. As protein: CASTTTASSYNEQFF.

The table lists this clone with a count of one. The CDR3 is CASSNTGERIQPQHF. The CDR3 nucleotides read TGTGCCAGCAGTAACACAGGGGAGAGGATTCAGCCCCAGCATTTT. V is TRBV27 and J is TRBJ1-5; 7 nucleotides line up with TRBD1. J was trimmed by 6 bases and V by 5 bases; bases with no gene match: 10. Germline V lookup: CDR1 MNHEY, CDR2 SMNVEV (reference sequence). The CDR3 sequence is 15 residues long.

The V call is TRBV7-2, the J call TRBJ2-4; 9 bases match TRBD2. V lost 2 bases and J lost 9; bases outside the gene matches: 11. Germline-derived CDR1 and CDR2 are SGHTA and FQGNSA. The CDR3 has 16 residues. The CDR3 DNA reads as TGTGCCAGCAGCTTAACCCTAGCGGGATGGGGAGCCATTCAGTACTTC. This sequence encodes CASSLTLAGWGAIQYF.

The rearrangement uses TRBV6-1 and TRBJ1-4, with TRBD1 matching over 10 bases. V shed 4 bases and J 8 bases; nucleotides not matched to a gene: 10. Germline loops: CDR1 MNHNS, CDR2 SASEGT. This CDR3 spans 16 amino acids. DNA of the CDR3: TGTGCCAGCAGTGTGGGGACAGGGGCGCGTGCGGAAAAACTGTTTTTT. Translating gives CASSVGTGARAEKLFF.

The chain has TRBV11-2 and TRBJ2-2; D unresolved. The CDR3 contains 15 residues. Germline CDR1 is SGHAT and CDR2 is FQNNGV. Trimming stripped 3 bases from V and 1 base from J, with 9 bases between. The CDR3: CASSLVLGNTGELFF. In DNA form, the CDR3 reads TGTGCCAGCAGCTTGGTCCTCGGGAACACCGGGGAGCTGTTTTTT.

The gene calls are TRBV7-9 and TRBJ2-5; D remains ambiguous. The germline gives CDR1 SEHNR, CDR2 FQNEAQ (reference sequence). Trimming took 7 bases from V and 4 from J, leaving 16 bases between them. The CDR3 consists of 14 residues. The CDR3 loop is CASTDTGGPETQYF. The CDR3 region has the DNA TGTGCCAGCACCGATACTGGTGGCCCAGAGACCCAGTACTTC. The full variable domain, its missing parts supplied by reference TRBV7-9 and TRBJ2-5, is DTGVSQNPRHKITKRGQNVTFRCDPISEHNRLYWYRQTLGQGPEFLTYFQNEAQLEKSRLLSDRFSAERPKGSFSTLEIQRTEQGDSAMYLCASTDTGGPETQYFGPGTRLLVL.

The V and J genes are TRBV2 and TRBJ2-7; 9 bases fit TRBD1. This CDR3 has 16 residues. Per the germline V gene, CDR1 is SNHLY and CDR2 is FYNNEI. The trim removed 7 bases at V and 4 bases at J, leaving 14 bases unmatched. CDR3 sequence: CASTKGLRDREYEQYF. The CDR3 coding sequence is TGTGCCAGCACCAAGGGGCTCAGGGACAGGGAATACGAGCAGTACTTC.

J is TRBJ2-7 and V is TRBV29-1; 12 bases are a match to TRBD1. CDR3 length: 14 residues. The V gene's germline CDR1 is SQVTM and CDR2 ANQGSEA. With V trimmed by 2 bases and J by 5 bases, 4 bases remained unmatched. This CDR3 is CSVEPGTGGHEQYF. The CDR3 bases are TGCAGCGTTGAACCAGGGACAGGGGGCCACGAGCAGTACTTC.

This clone appeared a few times. The CDR3 spells CASSPVEDTEAFF. The DNA of the CDR3 is TGTGCCAGCTCACCGGTGGAGGACACTGAAGCTTTCTTT. The chain combines TRBV18 with TRBJ1-1; D gene unclear. Germline assignment: CDR1 KGHSH and CDR2 LQKENI. The CDR3 is 13 residues long. The V and J ends lost 3 bases and 3 bases respectively, with 8 bases between them.

This chain joins TRBV30 and TRBJ1-4; D call uncertain. V lost 5 bases and J 4 bases, leaving 11 bases between the germline ends. Germline loops: CDR1 GTSNPN, CDR2 SVGIG (reference sequence). The CDR3 extends over 13 amino acids. The CDR3 loop reads CAWGYLNNEKLFF. DNA for the CDR3: TGTGCCTGGGGATACCTCAATAATGAAAAACTGTTTTTT.

The genes are TRBV9 and TRBJ2-7, with a possible D match to TRBD2 (6 bases). Germline-derived CDR1 and CDR2 are SGDLS and YYNGEE. The V gene lost 3 bases and the J gene lost 5 bases, with 6 bases spanning the gap. CDR3 size: 11 residues. CDR3 loop: CASSAGDEQYF. The DNA of the CDR3 is TGTGCCAGCAGCGCGGGAGACGAGCAGTACTTC.

This clone was observed a handful of times. The CDR3 DNA is TGTGCCAGCAGTTACTCAACCAGCAATCAGCCCCAGCATTTT. It is translated as CASSYSTSNQPQHF. The chain uses TRBV6-6 and TRBJ1-5, with D uncertain. The CDR3 runs to 14 residues. Per the germline V gene, CDR1 is MNHNY and CDR2 is SVGAGI (reference sequence). Trimming pared 0 bases from V and 1 base from J, leaving 4 bases between.

The rearrangement joins TRBV29-1 to TRBJ2-5; D is undetermined. Germline lookup yields CDR1 SQVTM and CDR2 ANQGSEA. The V gene lost 7 bases and the J gene lost 3 bases, with 9 bases spanning the gap. The CDR3 runs to 11 residues. The CDR3 loop reads CSGGGEETQYF. The CDR3 nucleotides read TGCAGCGGCGGCGGAGAAGAGACCCAGTACTTC.

The V call is TRBV19, the J call TRBJ2-7; 9 nucleotides align to TRBD1. The CDR3 runs to 13 residues. V lost 4 bases, J lost 5 bases, and 3 bases stayed unmatched. Germline assignment: CDR1 LNHDA and CDR2 SQIVND (reference sequence). The CDR3 is CASSTDRGDEQYF. The DNA for the CDR3 is TGTGCCAGTAGTACAGACAGGGGGGACGAGCAGTACTTC.

V is TRBV7-2 and J is TRBJ2-3; 13 nucleotides match TRBD2. Per the germline V gene, CDR1 is SGHTA and CDR2 is FQGNSA. CDR3 length equals 18 residues. V was clipped by 4 bases and J by 6 bases; unmatched bases: 13. This CDR3 reads CASSSVATSGRASDTQYF. CDR3 nucleotide sequence: TGTGCCAGCAGCTCGGTGGCAACTAGCGGGAGGGCTTCGGATACGCAGTATTTT.

The chain couples TRBV9 to TRBJ2-6, with 9 bases that match TRBD1. This CDR3 is 21 amino acids long. Germline-derived CDR1 and CDR2 are SGDLS and YYNGEE. The trim removed 0 bases at V and 4 bases at J, leaving 17 bases unmatched. The CDR3 sequence is CASSVASLYWDRVSGANVLTF. In DNA, the CDR3 is TGTGCCAGCAGCGTAGCTTCACTTTATTGGGACAGGGTGTCCGGGGCCAACGTCCTGACTTTC.